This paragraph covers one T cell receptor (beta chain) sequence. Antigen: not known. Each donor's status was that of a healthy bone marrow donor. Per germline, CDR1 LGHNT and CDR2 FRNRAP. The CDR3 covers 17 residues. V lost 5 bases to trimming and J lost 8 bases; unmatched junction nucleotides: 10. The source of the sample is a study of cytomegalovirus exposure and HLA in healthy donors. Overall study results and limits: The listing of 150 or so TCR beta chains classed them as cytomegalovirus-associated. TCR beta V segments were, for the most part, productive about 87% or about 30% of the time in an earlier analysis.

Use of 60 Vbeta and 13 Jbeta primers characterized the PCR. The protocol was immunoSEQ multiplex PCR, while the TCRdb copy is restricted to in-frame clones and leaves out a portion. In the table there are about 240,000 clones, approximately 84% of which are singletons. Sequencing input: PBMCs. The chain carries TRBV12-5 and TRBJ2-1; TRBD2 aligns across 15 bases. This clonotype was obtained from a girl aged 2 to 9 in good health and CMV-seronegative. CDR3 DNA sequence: TGTGCTAGTGGTCTCGGGACTAGCGGGAGGACCACCCATGAGCAGTTCTTC. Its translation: CASGLGTSGRTTHEQFF.